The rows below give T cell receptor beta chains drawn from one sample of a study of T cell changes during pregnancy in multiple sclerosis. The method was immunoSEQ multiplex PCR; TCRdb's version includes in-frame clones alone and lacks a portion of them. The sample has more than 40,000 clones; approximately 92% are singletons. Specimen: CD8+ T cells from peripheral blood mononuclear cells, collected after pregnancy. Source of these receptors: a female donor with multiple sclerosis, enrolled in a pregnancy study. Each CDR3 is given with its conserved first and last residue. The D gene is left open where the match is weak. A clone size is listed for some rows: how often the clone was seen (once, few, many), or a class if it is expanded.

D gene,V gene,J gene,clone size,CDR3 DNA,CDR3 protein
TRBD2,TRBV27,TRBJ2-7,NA,TGTGCCAGCAGCCGCCTCACTAGCGCTTACTACGAGCAGTACTTC,CASSRLTSAYYEQYF
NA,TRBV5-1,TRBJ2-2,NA,TGCGCCAGCACCCGAACCGGGACTTCGAACACCGGGGAGCTGTTTTTT,CASTRTGTSNTGELFF
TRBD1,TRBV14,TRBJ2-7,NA,TGTGCCAGCAGCCAGATCGGGACAGGAAAGCCCTACGAGCAGTACTTC,CASSQIGTGKPYEQYF
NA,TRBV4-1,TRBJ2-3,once,TGCGCCAGCAGCCAAGAGTCGGGAAACACAGATACGCAGTATTTT,CASSQESGNTDTQYF
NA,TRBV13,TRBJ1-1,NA,TGTGCCAGCAGCTTAGGTGTGCGTTGGGGGGTGGAAACTGAAGCTTTCTTT,CASSLGVRWGVETEAFF
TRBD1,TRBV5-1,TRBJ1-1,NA,TGCGCCAGCAGCCCATGGACAGGGGGATCGACCACTGAAGCTTTCTTT,CASSPWTGGSTTEAFF
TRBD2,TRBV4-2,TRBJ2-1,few,TGTGCCAGCAGCCCCCACGGGGGGGAAGGCTACAATGAGCAGTTCTTC,CASSPHGGEGYNEQFF
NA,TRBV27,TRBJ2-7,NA,TGTGCCAGCAGTCTAATAGCGGTCCCCCGCTACGAGCAGTACTTC,CASSLIAVPRYEQYF
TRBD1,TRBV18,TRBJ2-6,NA,TGTGCCAGCTCACCACGGACAGGGGGCTTAACTGGGGCCAACGTCCTGACTTTC,CASSPRTGGLTGANVLTF
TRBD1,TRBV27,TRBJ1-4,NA,TGTGCCAGCAGACCGGGACAGGGGGAGTCTGAAAAACTGTTTTTT,CASRPGQGESEKLFF
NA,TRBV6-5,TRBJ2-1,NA,TGTGCCAGCAGTTACTCAGGGCGGGGTGAGCAGTTCTTC,CASSYSGRGEQFF
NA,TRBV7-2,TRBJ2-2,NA,TGTGCCAGCAGCCCCCCCAGGGGAACCGGGGAGCTGTTTTTT,CASSPPRGTGELFF
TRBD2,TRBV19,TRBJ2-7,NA,TGTGCCAGCACCGGGACTAGATCCTACGAGCAGTACTTC,CASTGTRSYEQYF
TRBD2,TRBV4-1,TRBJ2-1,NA,TGCGCCAGCAGCCAAGTATTGGCGGGAGTCGGGGATGAGCAGTTCTTC,CASSQVLAGVGDEQFF
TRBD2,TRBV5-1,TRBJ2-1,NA,TGCGCCAGCAGCTTGGCACTAGCGGGAACAAACAATGAGCAGTTCTTC,CASSLALAGTNNEQFF
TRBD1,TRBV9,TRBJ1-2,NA,TGTGCCAGCAGCGTTGGACAGGGCAAAGGCTACACCTTC,CASSVGQGKGYTF
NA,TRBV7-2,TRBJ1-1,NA,TGTGCCAGCAGCTTGCCAGAGGGCTACACTGAAGCTTTCTTT,CASSLPEGYTEAFF
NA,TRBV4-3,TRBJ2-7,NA,TGCGCCAGCAGCCAGGAGGGGCGAGGGACAGTGATCTACGAGCAGTACTTC,CASSQEGRGTVIYEQYF
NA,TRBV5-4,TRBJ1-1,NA,TGTGCCAGCAGCTTGATAGCGAACACTGAAGCTTTCTTT,CASSLIANTEAFF
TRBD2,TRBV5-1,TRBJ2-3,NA,TGCGCCAGCAGCTTGGAGCGGGGGCCTAGCACAGATACGCAGTATTTT,CASSLERGPSTDTQYF
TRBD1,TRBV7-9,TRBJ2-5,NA,TGTGCCAGCAGCCGCCCGGGACAGGGGGAAGAGACCCAGTACTTC,CASSRPGQGEETQYF
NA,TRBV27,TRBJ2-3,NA,TGTGCCAGCAGTTTATCACCAGGGGTAGATACGCAGTATTTT,CASSLSPGVDTQYF
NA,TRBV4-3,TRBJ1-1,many,TGCGCCAGCAGCCAAGATCCGAGCATGAACACTGAAGCTTTCTTT,CASSQDPSMNTEAFF
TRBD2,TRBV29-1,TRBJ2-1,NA,TGCAGCGTCGGGGGGGATCTAGCGGGAGACAGTGAGCAGTTCTTC,CSVGGDLAGDSEQFF
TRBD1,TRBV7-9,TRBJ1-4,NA,TGTGCCAGCAGCCTTCGGGACAGAACTAATGAAAAACTGTTTTTT,CASSLRDRTNEKLFF
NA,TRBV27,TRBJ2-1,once,TGTGCCAGCAGTTTATCGAAGGGGAACAATGAGCAGTTCTTC,CASSLSKGNNEQFF
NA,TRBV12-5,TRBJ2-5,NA,TGTGCTAGTGATTCCCCCGGGGGAGGTCAAGAGACCCAGTACTTC,CASDSPGGGQETQYF
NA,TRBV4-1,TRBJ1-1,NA,TGCGCCAGCAGCCAAGATCCGAGGGCGCGGAACACTGAAGCTTTCTTT,CASSQDPRARNTEAFF
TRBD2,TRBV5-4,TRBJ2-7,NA,TGTGCCAGCAGCTTAGATAGCGGGGCCAGCTCCTACGAGCAGTACTTC,CASSLDSGASSYEQYF
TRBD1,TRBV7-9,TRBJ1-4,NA,TGTGCCAGCAGCGCGACAGGGGATGAAAAACTGTTTTTT,CASSATGDEKLFF
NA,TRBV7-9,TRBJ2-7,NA,TGTGCCAGCAGCAACAGCGTCCCGGGACAAGGAATGTCCTACGAGCAGTACTTC,CASSNSVPGQGMSYEQYF
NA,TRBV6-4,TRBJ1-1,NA,TGTGCCAGCAGCAGAGAGGCCCTCGGGACTAGCGCTGAAGCTTTCTTT,CASSREALGTSAEAFF
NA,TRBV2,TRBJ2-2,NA,TGTGCCAGCAGTGAACGGGGTATCCTAAAACCTGGGAACACCGGGGAGCTGTTTTTT,CASSERGILKPGNTGELFF
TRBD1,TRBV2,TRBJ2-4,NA,TGTGCCAGCACCACACCTGACAGGGGCAAAAACATTCAGTACTTC,CASTTPDRGKNIQYF
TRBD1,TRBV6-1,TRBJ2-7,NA,TGTGCCAGCAGTTTTGTAGGACAGGGCTACGAGCAGTACTTC,CASSFVGQGYEQYF
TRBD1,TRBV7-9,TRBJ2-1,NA,TGTGCCAGCAGACAGACAGGGGGCCGGCATAGGGCTCGCAATGAGCAGTTCTTC,CASRQTGGRHRARNEQFF
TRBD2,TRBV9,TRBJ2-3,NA,TGTGCCAGCAGCCCGGCGGGACTAGCGGGGGGCCATACGCAGTATTTT,CASSPAGLAGGHTQYF
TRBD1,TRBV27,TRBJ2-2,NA,TGTGCCAGCAGTCCACAGACAGGGCCGAACACCGGGGAGCTGTTTTTT,CASSPQTGPNTGELFF
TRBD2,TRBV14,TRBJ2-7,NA,TGTGCCAGCAGCCAAGTGACGGGACTAGCGGGACTCCAGTACTTC,CASSQVTGLAGLQYF
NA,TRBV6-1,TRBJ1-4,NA,TGTGCCAGCATTAAGCTGGGGGGGGAAAATGAAAAACTGTTTTTT,CASIKLGGENEKLFF
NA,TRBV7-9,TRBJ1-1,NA,TGTGCCAGCAGCTCCACAGAGGGCGCTTACACTGAAGCTTTCTTT,CASSSTEGAYTEAFF
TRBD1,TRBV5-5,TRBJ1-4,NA,TGTGCCAGCAGCCTTCCGGGACAGGGCCTTAATGAAAAACTGTTTTTT,CASSLPGQGLNEKLFF
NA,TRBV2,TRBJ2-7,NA,TGTGCCAGCAGTGCTACAGCAACCTACGAGCAGTACTTC,CASSATATYEQYF
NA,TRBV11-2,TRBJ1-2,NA,TGTGCCAGCAGCTTTGGAACAGTAAATGGCTACACCTTC,CASSFGTVNGYTF
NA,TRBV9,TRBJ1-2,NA,TGTGCCAGCAGCGTTGTAGCTAACTATGGCTACACCTTC,CASSVVANYGYTF
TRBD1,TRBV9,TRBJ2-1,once,TGTGCCAGCAGCGTAGCCCGGGACAGAAACAATGAGCAGTTCTTC,CASSVARDRNNEQFF
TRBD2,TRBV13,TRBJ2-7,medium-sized,TGTGCCAGCAGCTCCGGCCTAGCGGGAGGGCCCTATGCATACGAGCAGTACTTC,CASSSGLAGGPYAYEQYF
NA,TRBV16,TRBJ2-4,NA,TGTGCCAGCAGCCAATCGGGCACGAGTATCCAGAAAAACATTCAGTACTTC,CASSQSGTSIQKNIQYF
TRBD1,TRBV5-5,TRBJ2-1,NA,TGTGCCAGCAGCCGGACAGGGACTGAGCAGTTCTTC,CASSRTGTEQFF
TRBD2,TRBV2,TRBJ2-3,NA,TGTGCCACGACTAGCGGGAGGGCTTCAGATACGCAGTATTTT,CATTSGRASDTQYF
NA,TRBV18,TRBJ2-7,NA,TGTGCCAGCCACGGACAGTTCTACGAGCAGTACTTC,CASHGQFYEQYF
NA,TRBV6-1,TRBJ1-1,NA,TGTGCCAGCAGTGGCGACATGAACACTGAAGCTTTCTTT,CASSGDMNTEAFF
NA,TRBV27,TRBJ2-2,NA,TGTGCCAGCAGTTCTCTGACAAACCCGAACACCGGGGAGCTGTTTTTT,CASSSLTNPNTGELFF